The entry that follows covers one T cell receptor (beta chain) sequence. TCRdb's copy holds only in-frame clones and misses some; the assay was immunoSEQ multiplex PCR. Among about 82,000 clones, over 75% were seen once, and the ten largest hold about 18%. The sample is drawn from a study of control samples from healthy donors and cancer patients. Germline V lookup: CDR1 SGHDT, CDR2 YYEEEE. This CDR3 contains 14 residues. The V end lost 4 bases, the J end lost 3 bases, and 11 bases lay between the germline ends. The J gene is TRBJ2-1, the V gene TRBV5-6; D remains unclear. The sequence was obtained from a man aged 45-65 years in good health. Sequencing input: blood. The CDR3 region has the DNA TGTGCCAGCAGCCCCTGGGGTATCTACAATGAGCAGTTCTTC. Translated, it gives CASSPWGIYNEQFF.